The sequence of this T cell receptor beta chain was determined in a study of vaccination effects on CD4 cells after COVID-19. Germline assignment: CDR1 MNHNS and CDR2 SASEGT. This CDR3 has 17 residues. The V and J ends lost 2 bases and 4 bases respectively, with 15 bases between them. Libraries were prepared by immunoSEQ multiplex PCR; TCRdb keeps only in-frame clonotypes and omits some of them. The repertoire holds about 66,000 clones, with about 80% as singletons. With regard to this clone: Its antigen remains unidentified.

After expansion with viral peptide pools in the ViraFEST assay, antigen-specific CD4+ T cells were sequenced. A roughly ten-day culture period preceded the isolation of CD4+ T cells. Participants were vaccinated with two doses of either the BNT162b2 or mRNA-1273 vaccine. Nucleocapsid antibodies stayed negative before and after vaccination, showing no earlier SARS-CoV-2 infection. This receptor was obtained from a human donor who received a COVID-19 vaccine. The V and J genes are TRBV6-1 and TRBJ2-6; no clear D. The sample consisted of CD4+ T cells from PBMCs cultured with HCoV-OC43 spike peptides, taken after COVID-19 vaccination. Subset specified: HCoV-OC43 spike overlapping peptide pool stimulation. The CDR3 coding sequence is TGTGCCAGCAGTGAATCTTTCCGAACGCTAGGGGCCAACGTCCTGACTTTC. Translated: CASSESFRTLGANVLTF.